A selection of T cell receptor beta chains follows, all from one sample in a study of CD8 T cells in Susac syndrome. TCRdb independently ran MiXCR on the immunoSEQ multiplex PCR reads; one entry per CDR3 protein. There are 150,000 to 250,000 distinct CDR3 sequences in the sample; about 95% occur only once, and 0.093% lies in the top ten. Material for sequencing was CD4+ T cells from PBMCs. These TCRs come from a human donor with multiple sclerosis. The CDR3 runs from the conserved cysteine through the conserved F or W. The D gene is left open where the match is weak. Only part of the rows carry a size: once, few, many, or a class if the clone is expanded.

j_call v_call d_call clone_size cdr3_nt cdr3_aa
TRBJ1-2 TRBV3-1 - once TGTGCCAGCAGCCACGACTATGGGACACGCTACGGCTACACCTTC CASSHDYGTRYGYTF
TRBJ2-1 TRBV9 - once TGTGCCAGCAGCTCCGGCCGCAATGAGCAGTTCTTC CASSSGRNEQFF
TRBJ1-5 TRBV27 - - TGTGCCAGCAGTTTATCCAACGGCAATCAGCCCCAGCATTTT CASSLSNGNQPQHF
TRBJ2-1 TRBV30 - - TGTGCCTGGAGTCGAACAGGGGAGCAGTTCTTC CAWSRTGEQFF
TRBJ2-1 TRBV5-1 - - TGCGCCAGCAGCTGGGGGACGGGTTGGTTGAATGAGCAGTTCTTC CASSWGTGWLNEQFF
TRBJ2-5 TRBV20-1 - - TGCAGCGCCAGCTCCCGAGGGGGACAAGAGACCCAGTACTTC CSASSRGGQETQYF
TRBJ1-2 TRBV9 TRBD1 - TGTGCCAGCAGCACAGATTCGACAGGGAATGGCTACACCTTC CASSTDSTGNGYTF
TRBJ1-1 TRBV7-9 - - TGTGCCAGCAGCTTAGCGGTTTCTTTCAACACTGAAGCTTTCTTT CASSLAVSFNTEAFF
TRBJ1-1 TRBV18 - - TGTGCCAGCTCATCTCGTGAGGGGGACGAAGCTTTCTTT CASSSREGDEAFF
TRBJ2-7 TRBV3-1 TRBD2 - TGTGCCAGCAGCCAGGCCCTAGCGGGTTCCTACGAGCAGTACTTC CASSQALAGSYEQYF
TRBJ2-3 TRBV29-1 - - TGCAGCGTTGGCCTAGCGATTACAGATACGCAGTATTTT CSVGLAITDTQYF
TRBJ2-3 TRBV30 - - TGTGCCTGGACGGCGGGGAGCACAGATACGCAGTATTTT CAWTAGSTDTQYF
TRBJ2-7 TRBV20-1 TRBD1 - TGCAGTGCTAGGAGGACAGGGGGACCGAAAGAGCAGTACTTC CSARRTGGPKEQYF
TRBJ2-3 TRBV5-1 - - TGCGCCAGCAGCTCCAGGGACGGAGGCACAGATACGCAGTATTTT CASSSRDGGTDTQYF